These 18 T cell receptor beta chains came from one sample sequenced in a study of molecular identifiers for immune sequencing clone quantification. TCRdb ran MiXCR on the PCR reads and lists one entry per CDR3 protein. This table holds about 35,000 distinct CDR3 sequences, approximately 18% found once. Sequenced sample: naive CD8+ T cells from blood, with Jurkat cell RNA spiked in. This sample's subset: FACS-sorted CD8+CD4-CCR7+CD45RA+ naive T cells. These receptor sequences come from a human donor in good health. Some libraries in this study had Jurkat cell RNA spiked in.

This clonotype was counted only a few times. The CDR3 region has the DNA TGTGCCAGCCGGGGGGTTAGCTATGGCTACACCTTC. Translating it yields CASRGVSYGYTF. V usage is TRBV27 and J usage is TRBJ1-2, with D maybe TRBD1 (5 bases). The CDR3 runs to 12 residues. CDR1 is MNHEY, CDR2 SMNVEV, per germline (reference sequence). V lost 8 bases and J lost 4, with 11 bases in between.

Notes on this clonotype: This may arise from a read error, as a much more abundant clone is one base away. This sequence joins TRBV20-1 and TRBJ2-1, with TRBD2 identical over 8 bases. With V trimmed by 2 bases and J by 6 bases, 3 bases remained unmatched. This CDR3 is built from 13 residues. The germline CDR1 and CDR2 sequences are DFQATT and SNEGSKA (reference sequence). CDR3 DNA sequence: TGCAGTGCTAGAATGGGGACTAGCAATGAGCAGTTCTTC. Protein sequence: CSARMGTSNEQFF.

This clonotype was detected many times. CDR3 protein: CSVPGWNTGELFF. CDR3 in DNA: TGCAGCGTCCCCGGATGGAACACCGGGGAGCTGTTTTTT. V and J are TRBV29-1 and TRBJ2-2; D gene uncertain. The V gene's germline CDR1 is SQVTM and CDR2 ANQGSEA. This CDR3 is 13 amino acids long. The germline V and J ends were trimmed by 6 bases and 1 base, with 9 bases remaining between them.

This CDR3 is CASSQDGTGAPQHF. In DNA, the CDR3 is TGCGCCAGCAGCCAAGACGGAACAGGGGCTCCCCAGCATTTT. V is TRBV4-1 and J is TRBJ1-5; TRBD1 matches at 7 bases. This CDR3 is 14 amino acids long. The ends lost 0 bases at V and 10 bases at J; junction bases unmatched: 6. Germline assignment: CDR1 MGHRA and CDR2 YSYEKL.

The chain links TRBV7-6 to TRBJ2-3; 9 nucleotides line up with TRBD2. J was trimmed by 4 bases and V by 4 bases; bases with no gene match: 9. The CDR3 contains 16 residues. Germline V CDR1 and CDR2: SGHVS, FNYEAQ. Here the CDR3 DNA reads TGTGCCAGCAGCTCCCAGCCGGGACTAGCCTCAGATACGCAGTATTTT. It specifies CASSSQPGLASDTQYF. The entire variable domain, with the rest obtained from reference TRBV7-6 and TRBJ2-3, is as follows: GAGVSQSPRYKVTKRGQDVALRCDPISGHVSLYWYRQALGQGPEFLTYFNYEAQQDKSGLPNDRFSAERPEGSISTLTIQRTEQRDSAMYRCASSSQPGLASDTQYFGPGTRLTVL.

This clonotype was seen ten or more times. V and J are TRBV28 and TRBJ2-4; TRBD2 might be the D (5 bases). Germline V CDR1 and CDR2: MDHEN, SYDVKM. The CDR3 length is 17 residues. V lost 5 bases and J lost 4, with 21 bases in between. For the CDR3, the DNA is TGTGCCAGCAGTCTTCCTCGGGTAGCAGCGGAAAAAAACATTCAGTACTTC. Its translation: CASSLPRVAAEKNIQYF.

This clonotype has at least ten counts. The chain is built from TRBV28 and TRBJ2-3, with TRBD2 identical over 7 bases. This CDR3 is built from 19 residues. Per germline, CDR1 MDHEN and CDR2 SYDVKM. V gave up 4 bases and J gave up 0 bases; unmatched junction bases: 16. The CDR3 sequence is CASSSPSSGISLSTDTQYF. CDR3 bases: TGTGCCAGCAGTTCCCCCTCAAGCGGGATATCTCTCAGCACAGATACGCAGTATTTT.

This clonotype has just a few counts. This chain joins TRBV20-1 and TRBJ2-7, with 8 bases fitting TRBD2. The junction had 7 bases not matched to a gene; V was cut back by 1 base and J by 2 bases. The CDR3 has 15 residues. CDR1 DFQATT and CDR2 SNEGSKA come from the germline V gene (reference sequence). The DNA of the CDR3 is TGCAGTGCTAGAGCGCCAGCGGGAGCGACCTACGAGCAGTACTTC. Protein: CSARAPAGATYEQYF.

At least ten counts were recorded for this clonotype. This chain links TRBV20-1 with TRBJ2-5; TRBD1 matches at 12 bases. The CDR3 consists of 15 residues. The germline CDR1 and CDR2 sequences are DFQATT and SNEGSKA (reference sequence). The J segment lost 1 base and the V segment lost 2 bases, leaving 2 bases of the junction unmatched. For the CDR3, the DNA is TGCAGTGCTAGATGGGGACAGGGGGCCCAAGAGACCCAGTACTTC. This gives the protein CSARWGQGAQETQYF.

This clonotype was detected ten times or more. The chain carries TRBV10-3 and TRBJ1-4, with TRBD1 matching over 7 bases. The length of the CDR3 is 15 residues. The V and J ends lost 7 bases and 0 bases, in that order; junction bases with no gene match: 5. Germline V lookup: CDR1 ENHRY, CDR2 SYGVKD. The CDR3 sequence: CAIIGDSPTNEKLFF. The CDR3 DNA follows: TGTGCCATCATTGGGGACAGTCCAACTAATGAAAAACTGTTTTTT.

This clonotype was counted only a few times. This chain uses TRBV27 with TRBJ2-2; unclear D gene. CDR3 length equals 13 residues. Trimming pared 7 bases from V and 8 bases from J, leaving 14 bases between. Germline V CDR1 and CDR2: MNHEY, SMNVEV (reference sequence). The CDR3 nucleotides are TGTGCCAGCACAAACTCCTATGGGGGGGAGCTGTTTTTT. It yields the protein CASTNSYGGELFF.

In this sample, this clonotype turned up many times. Written as DNA, the CDR3 is TGTGCCAGCAGCAGGACAGGGTTGGACACTGAAGCTTTCTTT. Amino acids: CASSRTGLDTEAFF. V usage is TRBV7-9 and J usage is TRBJ1-1; TRBD1 agrees at 8 bases. Germline loops: CDR1 SEHNR, CDR2 FQNEAQ (reference sequence). There are 14 residues in the CDR3. Trimming at V came to 5 bases and at J to 3 bases, leaving 5 bases not matched to a gene.

This clonotype came up a few times. This chain connects TRBV5-8 to TRBJ1-6; D is undetermined. Germline values: CDR1 SGHTS, CDR2 YDEGEE. The V end was cut by 6 bases, the J end by 0 bases, with 13 bases between. The CDR3 is 16 residues long. CDR3 in amino acids: CASIPTGGSYNSPLHF. The CDR3, as DNA: TGTGCCAGCATCCCGACGGGCGGCTCCTATAATTCACCCCTCCACTTT. Using reference TRBV5-8 and TRBJ1-6 for the parts outside the CDR3, the full variable domain is EAGVTQSPTHLIKTRGQQATLRCSPISGHTSVYWYQQALGLGLQFLLWYDEGEERNRGNFPPRFSGRQFPNYSSELNVNALELEDSALYLCASIPTGGSYNSPLHFGNGTRLTVT.

This clonotype was recorded a few times. This rearrangement joins TRBV7-6 to TRBJ2-1; 14 positions agree with TRBD2. Germline V gene data show CDR1 as SGHVS and CDR2 as FNYEAQ. The CDR3 has 20 amino acids. V gave up 5 bases and J gave up 4 bases; unmatched junction bases: 16. CDR3 region: CASSREGTSGSVRFYNEQFF. The CDR3, as DNA: TGTGCCAGCAGCCGTGAGGGGACTAGCGGGAGTGTAAGGTTTTACAATGAGCAGTTCTTC.

This clonotype was recorded at least ten times. The rearrangement links TRBV20-1 to TRBJ2-7; 8 bases match TRBD1. V dropped 5 bases and J dropped 5; count of bases not matched to a gene: 5. This CDR3 contains 12 residues. Per germline, CDR1 DFQATT and CDR2 SNEGSKA (reference sequence). This CDR3 is CSALTGGHEQYF. The CDR3 DNA is TGCAGTGCTTTAACAGGGGGACACGAGCAGTACTTC.

This clonotype was detected many times. The chain employs TRBV7-9 and TRBJ2-5; a weak D match, TRBD1 (7 bases). The CDR3 length is 15 residues. Trimming left V 3 bases short and J 5 bases short, with 16 bases between. Germline loops: CDR1 SEHNR, CDR2 FQNEAQ (reference sequence). The CDR3 nucleotides are TGTGCCAGCAGCTTTTTGACAGGGAGGTTGGAGACCCAGTACTTC. Translated: CASSFLTGRLETQYF. Full variable domain (remainder filled in from reference TRBV7-9 and TRBJ2-5): DTGVSQNPRHKITKRGQNVTFRCDPISEHNRLYWYRQTLGQGPEFLTYFQNEAQLEKSRLLSDRFSAERPKGSFSTLEIQRTEQGDSAMYLCASSFLTGRLETQYFGPGTRLLVL.

This clonotype was recorded many times. This sequence joins TRBV9 and TRBJ2-2, with no clear D. The CDR3 consists of 15 residues. Per the germline V gene, CDR1 is SGDLS and CDR2 is YYNGEE. The V gene lost 0 bases and the J gene lost 5 bases, with 11 bases spanning the gap. CDR3 sequence (DNA): TGTGCCAGCAGCGTAGGGTCCTCATCAACCGGGGAGCTGTTTTTT. Translation: CASSVGSSSTGELFF. Full variable domain (rest looked up from reference TRBV9 and TRBJ2-2): DSGVTQTPKHLITATGQRVTLRCSPRSGDLSVYWYQQSLDQGLQFLIQYYNGEERAKGNILERFSAQQFPDLHSELNLSSLELGDSALYFCASSVGSSSTGELFFGEGSRLTVL.

This clonotype was seen many times. The rearrangement links TRBV28 to TRBJ1-1; D is perhaps TRBD1 (5 bases). CDR1 and CDR2 (germline): MDHEN, SYDVKM. This CDR3 has 14 amino acids. V was cut by 1 base and J by 4 bases, with 10 bases left in between. The CDR3 region is CASSLLQGITEAFF. The CDR3 DNA follows: TGTGCCAGCAGTTTATTGCAGGGAATCACTGAAGCTTTCTTT.